These 15 T cell receptor beta chains came from one sample sequenced in a study of blood T cell dynamics during melanoma immunotherapy. This sample's time point: pre-treatment baseline. The data were produced by immunoSEQ multiplex PCR, yet TCRdb's version contains in-frame clones alone and is incomplete. The repertoire holds roughly 16,000 clones, with roughly nine tenths as singletons. Here the sequenced sample was blood, taken from a patient treated with checkpoint blockade. The receptor source for this set is a human donor with melanoma.

V gene TRBV28 combines with J gene TRBJ1-1; 10 nucleotides match TRBD1. The length of the CDR3 is 16 residues. V lost 5 bases to trimming and J lost 4 bases; unmatched junction nucleotides: 10. Germline V gene data show CDR1 as MDHEN and CDR2 as SYDVKM. CDR3 amino acids: CASSIRQGAGITEAFF. The CDR3 nucleotides are TGTGCCAGCAGTATACGACAGGGGGCGGGGATCACTGAAGCTTTCTTT.

The V call is TRBV4-2, the J call TRBJ2-3, with 9 bases aligning to TRBD2. Germline V gives CDR1 LGHNA, CDR2 YNFKEQ. Trimming took 4 bases from V and 5 from J; bases not matched to a gene: 13. The CDR3 totals 17 residues. In DNA, the CDR3 is TGTGCCAGCAGCCCCGGGGGGGAGCGGGGGGTAAAAGATACGCAGTATTTT. The encoded protein is CASSPGGERGVKDTQYF.

V is TRBV29-1 and J is TRBJ2-1; D remains unclear. This CDR3 region has 14 residues. V was cut by 4 bases and J by 1 base, with 11 bases left in between. Germline V gives CDR1 SQVTM, CDR2 ANQGSEA. CDR3: CSVVATPSYNEQFF. The CDR3 region has the DNA TGCAGCGTTGTGGCAACCCCGTCCTACAATGAGCAGTTCTTC.

In nucleotides, the CDR3 is TGTGCCAGCAGCTCGTCGTCGTTTTGGGACGAGCAGTACTTC. It encodes CASSSSSFWDEQYF. The V call is TRBV7-9, the J call TRBJ2-7; D remains unclear. The CDR3 consists of 14 residues. V lost 4 bases and J lost 5, with 15 bases in between. Germline CDR1 SEHNR, CDR2 FQNEAQ (reference sequence).

The V and J genes are TRBV19 and TRBJ1-4; D is perhaps TRBD1 (5 bases). The germline CDR1 and CDR2 sequences are LNHDA and SQIVND (reference sequence). The V gene lost 3 bases and the J gene lost 0 bases, with 8 bases spanning the gap. The CDR3 length is 15 residues. Here the CDR3 DNA reads TGTGCCAGTAGTATCGGGGCGGCAACTAATGAAAAACTGTTTTTT. It is translated as CASSIGAATNEKLFF.

The V call is TRBV29-1, the J call TRBJ1-2, with TRBD1 matching 9 bases. The trim removed 7 bases at V and 8 bases at J, leaving 23 bases unmatched. Germline V gene lookup returns CDR1 SQVTM and CDR2 ANQGSEA. CDR3 length equals 17 residues. The CDR3 bases are TGCAGCGCTCGACCCCCGGGGACAGGGTTAGGGTCGGGCGGCTACACCTTC. It yields the protein CSARPPGTGLGSGGYTF.

This sequence joins TRBV5-1 and TRBJ2-2; perhaps TRBD1 as D (7 bases). Trimming removed 4 bases from V and 0 bases from J, with 10 bases in between. Germline V gene data show CDR1 as SGHRS and CDR2 as YFSETQ. The CDR3 runs 15 residues. The CDR3 is CASSAGQPNTGELFF. The CDR3 bases are TGCGCCAGCAGCGCGGGACAGCCGAACACCGGGGAGCTGTTTTTT.

The rearrangement uses TRBV20-1 and TRBJ1-1, with D unresolved. Germline V gene lookup returns CDR1 DFQATT and CDR2 SNEGSKA (reference sequence). V lost 8 bases and J lost 5, with 9 bases in between. The CDR3 totals 10 residues. The CDR3 sequence: CSLLRTEAFF. CDR3 in DNA: TGCAGTCTCTTGAGGACTGAAGCTTTCTTT.

The J gene is TRBJ2-5, the V gene TRBV7-2; 9 positions match TRBD2. V dropped 0 bases and J dropped 4; count of bases not matched to a gene: 9. The CDR3 has 17 residues. CDR1 is SGHTA, CDR2 FQGNSA, per germline. CDR3 residues: CASSLASGGVLGETQYF. The CDR3 DNA follows: TGTGCCAGCAGCTTAGCTAGCGGGGGAGTTCTCGGAGAGACCCAGTACTTC.

The chain is built from TRBV28 and TRBJ2-1, with D possibly being TRBD2 (5 bases). Trimming took off 1 base at V and 0 bases at J, with 19 bases between the two ends. CDR1 MDHEN and CDR2 SYDVKM come from the germline V gene. The CDR3 contains 19 residues. The CDR3 region is CASSLSAGGGWGSYNEQFF. The CDR3 DNA is TGTGCCAGCAGTTTATCGGCAGGAGGAGGTTGGGGCTCCTACAATGAGCAGTTCTTC.

This sequence joins TRBV7-9 and TRBJ1-3; no definite D call. The V and J ends lost 6 bases and 0 bases respectively, with 9 bases between them. Per germline, CDR1 SEHNR and CDR2 FQNEAQ (reference sequence). The CDR3 is made up of 14 amino acids. The CDR3 region is CASRPTASGNTIYF. For the CDR3, the DNA is TGTGCCAGCAGGCCGACCGCCTCTGGAAACACCATATATTTT.

V usage is TRBV7-2 and J usage is TRBJ2-5; D may be TRBD1 or TRBD2 (5 bases each). The length of the CDR3 is 13 residues. Deletions cut 2 bases from V and 4 bases from J, with 8 bases between. Germline V CDR1 and CDR2: SGHTA, FQGNSA. CDR3 sequence: CASSLLGVETQYF. The CDR3, as DNA: TGTGCCAGCAGCTTACTGGGGGTAGAGACCCAGTACTTC.

The rearrangement uses TRBV5-1 and TRBJ1-3; D gene unclear. V was cut by 4 bases and J by 0 bases, with 14 bases left in between. CDR3 length: 16 residues. CDR1 SGHRS and CDR2 YFSETQ come from the germline V gene. CDR3 bases: TGCGCCAGCAGCCCCGGTGGAGTGAACTCTGGAAACACCATATATTTT. It specifies CASSPGGVNSGNTIYF.

The rearrangement joins TRBV11-2 to TRBJ2-7; D gene uncertain. Trimming left V 1 base short and J 0 bases short, with 7 bases between. CDR1 is SGHAT and CDR2 is FQNNGV in the germline V gene. The CDR3 runs to 14 residues. The CDR3 coding sequence is TGTGCCAGCAGCTTAGGGCTGAGCTCCTACGAGCAGTACTTC. Translation: CASSLGLSSYEQYF.

The rearrangement links TRBV6-6 to TRBJ1-1; D is unclear. The CDR3 runs to 12 residues. Trimming took off 2 bases at V and 8 bases at J, with 9 bases between the two ends. Looked up from germline, CDR1 is MNHNY and CDR2 is SVGAGI (reference sequence). The CDR3 is CASSYPGSEAFF. The CDR3 DNA sequence: TGTGCCAGCAGTTACCCGGGTTCAGAAGCTTTCTTT.